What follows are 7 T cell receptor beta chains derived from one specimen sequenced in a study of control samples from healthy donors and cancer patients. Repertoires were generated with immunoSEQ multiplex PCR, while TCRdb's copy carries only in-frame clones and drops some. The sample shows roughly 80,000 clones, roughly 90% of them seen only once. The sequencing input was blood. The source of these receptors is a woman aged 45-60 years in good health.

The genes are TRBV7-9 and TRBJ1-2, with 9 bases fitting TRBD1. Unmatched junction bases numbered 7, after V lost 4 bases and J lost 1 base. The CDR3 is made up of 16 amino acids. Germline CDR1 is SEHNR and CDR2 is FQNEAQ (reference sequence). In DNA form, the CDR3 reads TGTGCCAGCAGCTCCCTACAGGGGGCGCGTAACTATGGCTACACCTTC. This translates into CASSSLQGARNYGYTF.

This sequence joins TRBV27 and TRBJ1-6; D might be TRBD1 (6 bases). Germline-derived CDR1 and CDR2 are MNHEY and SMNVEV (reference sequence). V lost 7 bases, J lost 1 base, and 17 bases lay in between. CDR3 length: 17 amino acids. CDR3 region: CASTIGGAGSYNSPLHF. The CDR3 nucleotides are TGTGCCAGCACCATAGGGGGGGCAGGGTCCTATAATTCACCCCTCCACTTT.

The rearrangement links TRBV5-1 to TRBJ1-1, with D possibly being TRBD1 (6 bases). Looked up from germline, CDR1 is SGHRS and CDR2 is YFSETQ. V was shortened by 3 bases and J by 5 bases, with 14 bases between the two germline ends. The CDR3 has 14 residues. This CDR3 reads CASSSSGQKTEAFF. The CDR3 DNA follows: TGCGCCAGCAGCTCCTCGGGACAAAAGACTGAAGCTTTCTTT.

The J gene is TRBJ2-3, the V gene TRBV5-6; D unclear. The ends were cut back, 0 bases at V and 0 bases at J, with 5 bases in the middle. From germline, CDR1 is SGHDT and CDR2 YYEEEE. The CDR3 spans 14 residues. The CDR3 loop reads CASSLVGSTDTQYF. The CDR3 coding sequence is TGTGCCAGCAGCTTGGTCGGCAGCACAGATACGCAGTATTTT.

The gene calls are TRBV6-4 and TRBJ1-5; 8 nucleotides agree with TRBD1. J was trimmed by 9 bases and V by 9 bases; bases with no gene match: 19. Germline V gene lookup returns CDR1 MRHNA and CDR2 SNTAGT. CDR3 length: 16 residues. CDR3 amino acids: CASFTGVQGVFLPQHF. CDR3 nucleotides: TGTGCCAGTTTTACGGGGGTACAGGGGGTATTTCTGCCCCAGCATTTT.

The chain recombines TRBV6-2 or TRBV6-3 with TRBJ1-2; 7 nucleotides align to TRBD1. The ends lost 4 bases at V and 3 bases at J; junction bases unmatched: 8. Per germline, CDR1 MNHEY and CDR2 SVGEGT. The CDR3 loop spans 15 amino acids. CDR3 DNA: TGTGCCAGCAGTTTTAACAGGGGTCGGGACTATGGCTACACCTTC. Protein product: CASSFNRGRDYGYTF.

CDR3 DNA: TGTGCCAGCATGAGGGACACTTCCTACGAGCAGTACTTC. Its translation: CASMRDTSYEQYF. The chain recombines TRBV6-6 with TRBJ2-7, with TRBD1 as a possible D gene (6 bases). The CDR3 length is 13 residues. Germline V lookup: CDR1 MNHNY, CDR2 SVGAGI (reference sequence). Trimming removed 7 bases at V and 1 base at J, with 11 bases between.